The sequence of this T cell receptor beta chain was determined in a study of T cell changes during pregnancy in multiple sclerosis. Sequenced by immunoSEQ multiplex PCR; TCRdb stores in-frame clones only, minus some. The table records tens of thousands of clones, about 91% of them present only once. The source is a female donor with multiple sclerosis, enrolled in a pregnancy study. The sample here was CD4+ T cells from peripheral blood mononuclear cells, taken in the second trimester of pregnancy.

The CDR3 DNA is TGTGCCAGCAGCTCGGGGGTTAACAATCAGCCCCAGCATTTT. Translated: CASSSGVNNQPQHF. V is TRBV5-6 and J is TRBJ1-5; TRBD1 might be the D (5 bases). The germline gives CDR1 SGHDT, CDR2 YYEEEE. The germline V and J ends were trimmed by 3 bases and 3 bases, with 10 bases remaining between them. There are 14 residues in the CDR3.